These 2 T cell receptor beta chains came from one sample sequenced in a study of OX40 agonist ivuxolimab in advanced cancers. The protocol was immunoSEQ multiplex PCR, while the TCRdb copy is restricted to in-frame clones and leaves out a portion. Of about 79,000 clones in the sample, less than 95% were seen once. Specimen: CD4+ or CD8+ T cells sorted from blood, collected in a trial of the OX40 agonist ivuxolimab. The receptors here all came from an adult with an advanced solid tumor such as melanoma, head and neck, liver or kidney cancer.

The CDR3 nucleotides are TGTGCCAGCAGCCCCTCCCCGGGACAGGAGTACGAGCAGTACTTC. Translated: CASSPSPGQEYEQYF. The V gene is TRBV27, the J gene TRBJ2-7, with 8 bases that match TRBD1. The V segment lost 6 bases and the J segment 4 bases; nucleotides outside the gene matches: 11. Germline CDR1 MNHEY, CDR2 SMNVEV (reference sequence). The CDR3 covers 15 residues.

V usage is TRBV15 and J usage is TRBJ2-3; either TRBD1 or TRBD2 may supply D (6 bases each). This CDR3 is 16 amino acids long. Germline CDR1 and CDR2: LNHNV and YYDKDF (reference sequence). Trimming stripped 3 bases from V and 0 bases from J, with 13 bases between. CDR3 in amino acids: CATSRKRGTSTDTQYF. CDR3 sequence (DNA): TGTGCCACCAGCAGGAAAAGGGGGACTAGCACAGATACGCAGTATTTT.